Below are 13 T cell receptor beta chains sequenced from a single sample in a study of Ad26.COV2.S vaccination and SARS-CoV-2 variants. Clones were sequenced by immunoSEQ multiplex PCR, and TCRdb holds only the in-frame ones, with some missing. Of 300,000 to 400,000 clones listed, around 89% are singletons. Treatment defined: 15 to 20 received Ad26.COV2.S at low or high dose, single or two shots; roughly 5 received placebo; per-sample allocation not given. Sampling was performed 63 days after the first vaccine or placebo injection. Specimen: peripheral blood, collected in a trial of Ad26.COV2.S vaccine versus placebo. Receptor source: a person aged 18 to 65 who received the Ad26.COV2.S COVID-19 vaccine or a placebo.

The CDR3, as DNA: TGCGCCAGCAGCTCGCGGGAAGAGACCCAGTACTTC. Translation gives CASSSREETQYF. V usage is TRBV5-1 and J usage is TRBJ2-5; possibly TRBD2 for D (5 bases). The CDR3 runs 12 residues. The germline V gene has CDR1 SGHRS and CDR2 YFSETQ. V lost 3 bases and J lost 3, with 6 bases in between.

CDR3 DNA sequence: TGTGCCAGTAGACTACAGGGTGATGGCTACACCTTC. It specifies CASRLQGDGYTF. The genes are TRBV19 and TRBJ1-2; the D gene is possibly TRBD1 (6 bases). V lost 6 bases and J 6 bases, leaving 11 bases between the germline ends. Germline CDR1 is LNHDA and CDR2 is SQIVND (reference sequence). This CDR3 has 12 amino acids. Full variable domain (rest looked up from reference TRBV19 and TRBJ1-2): DGGITQSPKYLFRKEGQNVTLSCEQNLNHDAMYWYRQDPGQGLRLIYYSQIVNDFQKGDIAEGYSVSREKKESFPLTVTSAQKNPTAFYLCASRLQGDGYTFGSGTRLTVV.

The chain employs TRBV4-1 and TRBJ1-1, with a possible D match to TRBD1 (5 bases). Germline V gene sequence: CDR1 MGHRA, CDR2 YSYEKL. V shed 1 base and J shed 7 bases, with 13 bases lying between them. This CDR3 contains 14 residues. CDR3 loop: CASSQATGGNEAFF. CDR3 bases: TGCGCCAGCAGCCAAGCAACTGGGGGGAATGAAGCTTTCTTT.

This sequence joins TRBV6-6 and TRBJ2-7, with D possibly matching TRBD2 (5 bases). The CDR3 runs 13 residues. CDR1 MNHNY and CDR2 SVGAGI come from the germline V gene (reference sequence). V lost 6 bases and J lost 3, with 12 bases in between. Here the CDR3 DNA reads TGTGCCAGCAGCCCCGGACGGGACTACGAGCAGTACTTC. Its protein is CASSPGRDYEQYF.

V gene TRBV5-6 combines with J gene TRBJ2-7; D is possibly TRBD1 (5 bases). This CDR3 has 14 residues. With 1 base removed from V and 3 bases from J, the gap between germline ends came to 11 bases. The V gene's germline CDR1 is SGHDT and CDR2 YYEEEE. CDR3 region: CASSLSGHIYEQYF. CDR3 coding DNA: TGTGCCAGCAGCTTGTCAGGACATATCTACGAGCAGTACTTC.

Comments on this clone: This specimen includes other DNA sequences encoding the same CDR3. CDR3 DNA sequence: TGTGCCAGCAGTTCAGGGAGCTATGGCTACACCTTC. Amino acids: CASSSGSYGYTF. The rearrangement uses TRBV12-3 or TRBV12-4 and TRBJ1-2; tentatively, D is TRBD1 (5 bases). The CDR3 covers 12 residues. V was pared by 4 bases and J by 4 bases, with 7 bases between.

CDR3 protein: CASRFGQAAYEQYF. CDR3 bases: TGTGCCAGCAGGTTCGGACAGGCCGCCTACGAGCAGTACTTC. V is TRBV6-5 and J is TRBJ2-7; 7 bases align to TRBD1. The CDR3 contains 14 residues. Germline values: CDR1 MNHEY, CDR2 SVGAGI. With 6 bases clipped from V and 2 bases from J, the junction kept 7 bases outside the gene matches.

This chain links TRBV5-5 with TRBJ2-3; weak D call: TRBD2 (6 bases). CDR3 length equals 17 residues. The germline CDR1 and CDR2 sequences are SGHKS and YYEKEE (reference sequence). The V end was cut by 0 bases, the J end by 0 bases, with 14 bases between. The CDR3 DNA is TGTGCCAGCAGCTTGGTTTACAGGACTACTAGCACAGATACGCAGTATTTT. This codes for CASSLVYRTTSTDTQYF.

This rearrangement joins TRBV10-3 to TRBJ1-1, with a tentative D call TRBD1 (5 bases). Trimming took off 6 bases at V and 4 bases at J, with 15 bases between the two ends. Germline lookup yields CDR1 ENHRY and CDR2 SYGVKD. The CDR3 runs to 14 residues. This CDR3 reads CAIRQEGILTEAFF. CDR3 sequence (DNA): TGTGCCATCAGGCAGGAGGGGATTCTCACTGAAGCTTTCTTT.

The chain couples TRBV28 to TRBJ2-7, with a tentative D call TRBD1 (6 bases). The germline CDR1 and CDR2 sequences are MDHEN and SYDVKM. With 6 bases removed from V and 1 base from J, the gap between germline ends came to 13 bases. The CDR3 spans 14 residues. The CDR3 coding sequence is TGTGCCAGCAGAACCGGGACATTATCCTACGAGCAGTACTTC. Translating it yields CASRTGTLSYEQYF.

The V and J genes are TRBV7-8 and TRBJ2-3; 7 bases fit TRBD1. This CDR3 spans 15 amino acids. Germline V gene sequence: CDR1 SGHVS, CDR2 FQNEAQ. Trimming took 3 bases from V and 2 from J; bases not matched to a gene: 5. The CDR3 loop is CASSFRDRYTDTQYF. Here the CDR3 DNA reads TGTGCCAGCAGCTTCCGGGACAGATACACAGATACGCAGTATTTT.

This clone was seen more than once but under ten times. The V and J genes are TRBV11-2 and TRBJ2-1; 7 bases line up with TRBD1. Germline assignment: CDR1 SGHAT and CDR2 FQNNGV. This CDR3 is built from 12 residues. V was clipped by 1 base and J by 15 bases; unmatched bases: 6. CDR3 in amino acids: CASSLVWDSRFF. For the CDR3, the DNA is TGTGCCAGCAGCTTAGTTTGGGACAGTAGGTTCTTC.

The chain couples TRBV24-1 to TRBJ1-1; 7 bases map to TRBD1. This CDR3 is built from 13 residues. Trimming cost V 8 bases and J 3 bases; bases outside gene matches: 5. The V gene's germline CDR1 is KGHDR and CDR2 SFDVKD. CDR3 protein: CATMTGPDTEAFF. Written as DNA, the CDR3 is TGTGCCACCATGACAGGGCCTGACACTGAAGCTTTCTTT.